One and the same sample provided the 10 T cell receptor beta chains below, sequenced in a study of OX40 agonist ivuxolimab in advanced cancers. Produced via immunoSEQ multiplex PCR; TCRdb's table is partial and in-frame only. This table has tens of thousands of clones, around nine tenths appearing once. This specimen consisted of CD4+ or CD8+ T cells sorted from blood, obtained in a trial of the OX40 agonist ivuxolimab. The receptors originated from an adult with an advanced solid tumor such as melanoma, head and neck, liver or kidney cancer.

The V gene is TRBV28, the J gene TRBJ1-2; D may be TRBD1 (5 bases). The CDR3 spans 15 residues. Trimming pared 3 bases from V and 1 base from J, leaving 12 bases between. Germline V gene data show CDR1 as MDHEN and CDR2 as SYDVKM. DNA for the CDR3: TGTGCCAGCAGTTTGAGGGGAGAACTTAACTATGGCTACACCTTC. This codes for CASSLRGELNYGYTF.

V usage is TRBV6-5 and J usage is TRBJ2-1; D is perhaps TRBD1 or TRBD2 (5 bases each). Trimming removed 5 bases at V and 8 bases at J, with 10 bases between. Germline V gene data show CDR1 as MNHEY and CDR2 as SVGAGI. The CDR3 has 12 residues. CDR3 sequence (DNA): TGTGCCAGCAGTCAACGAGGGGATGAGCAGTTCTTC. As protein: CASSQRGDEQFF.

This sequence joins TRBV13 and TRBJ2-1; the D gene could be TRBD1 or TRBD2 (5 bases each). Trimming cost V 0 bases and J 7 bases, with 7 bases left between them. This CDR3 is built from 13 residues. Germline-derived CDR1 and CDR2 are PRHDT and FYEKMQ (reference sequence). CDR3 in DNA: TGTGCCAGCAGCTTAGGTTGGGGGAATGAGCAGTTCTTC. Protein: CASSLGWGNEQFF.

V gene TRBV5-6 combines with J gene TRBJ1-6; maybe TRBD1 (5 bases). V gave up 4 bases and J gave up 3 bases, with 20 bases separating them. Per germline, CDR1 SGHDT and CDR2 YYEEEE. The CDR3 is 18 amino acids. The CDR3 here is CASSRASGTPGYNSPLHF. In nucleotides, the CDR3 is TGTGCCAGCAGCAGGGCCTCCGGGACTCCGGGCTATAATTCACCCCTCCACTTT.

The table lists this clone with a count of one. This rearrangement joins TRBV27 to TRBJ2-7; D may be TRBD1 (6 bases). V was clipped by 4 bases and J by 0 bases, with 10 bases between them. Germline CDR1 MNHEY, CDR2 SMNVEV (reference sequence). This CDR3 comprises 14 residues. DNA for the CDR3: TGTGCCAGCAGTTACGGACAGAGCTCCTACGAGCAGTACTTC. It codes for CASSYGQSSYEQYF.

This chain joins TRBV7-2 and TRBJ2-7, with 7 positions matching TRBD1. CDR1 and CDR2 (germline): SGHTA, FQGNSA. The CDR3 has 13 amino acids. The junction had 6 bases not matched to a gene; V was cut back by 8 bases and J by 2 bases. The CDR3 loop reads CASVGDRAYEQYF. The CDR3 DNA reads as TGTGCCAGCGTCGGGGACAGAGCCTACGAGCAGTACTTC.

This clone has only one observation. V gene TRBV27 combines with J gene TRBJ2-2, with 7 bases lining up with TRBD1. Germline trimming cut 6 bases from V and 3 bases from J; bases unmatched to any gene: 13. Germline V gene sequence: CDR1 MNHEY, CDR2 SMNVEV (reference sequence). The CDR3 sequence is 17 residues long. The CDR3: CASSRRQGRSHTGELFF. As DNA, the CDR3 is TGTGCCAGCAGCCGGAGACAGGGTCGCTCGCACACCGGGGAGCTGTTTTTT.

In its sample, this clone was seen once. The chain couples TRBV29-1 to TRBJ2-1; no definite D call. Trimming shortened V by 2 bases and J by 8 bases, and 10 bases separated the two germline ends. Germline values: CDR1 SQVTM, CDR2 ANQGSEA. This CDR3 spans 12 amino acids. Here the CDR3 reads CSVESRLHEQFF. CDR3 sequence (DNA): TGCAGCGTTGAAAGTAGACTCCATGAGCAGTTCTTC.

The chain has TRBV15 and TRBJ2-7; tentatively, D is TRBD1 (5 bases). Germline loops: CDR1 LNHNV, CDR2 YYDKDF (reference sequence). V was pared by 5 bases and J by 5 bases, with 16 bases between. CDR3 length: 14 amino acids. The CDR3 coding sequence is TGTGCCACCAGCCGCCGAAGGGGTGCCCACGAGCAGTACTTC. Its translation is CATSRRRGAHEQYF.

This clone was seen once. The chain is built from TRBV15 and TRBJ1-1; D possibly corresponds to TRBD1 (6 bases). CDR1 and CDR2 from the germline V gene are LNHNV and YYDKDF (reference sequence). Trimming pared 5 bases from V and 2 bases from J, leaving 12 bases between. This CDR3 region has 14 residues. The CDR3 sequence: CATSGRRGNTEAFF. CDR3 nucleotide sequence: TGTGCCACCAGCGGGCGCAGGGGAAACACTGAAGCTTTCTTT.